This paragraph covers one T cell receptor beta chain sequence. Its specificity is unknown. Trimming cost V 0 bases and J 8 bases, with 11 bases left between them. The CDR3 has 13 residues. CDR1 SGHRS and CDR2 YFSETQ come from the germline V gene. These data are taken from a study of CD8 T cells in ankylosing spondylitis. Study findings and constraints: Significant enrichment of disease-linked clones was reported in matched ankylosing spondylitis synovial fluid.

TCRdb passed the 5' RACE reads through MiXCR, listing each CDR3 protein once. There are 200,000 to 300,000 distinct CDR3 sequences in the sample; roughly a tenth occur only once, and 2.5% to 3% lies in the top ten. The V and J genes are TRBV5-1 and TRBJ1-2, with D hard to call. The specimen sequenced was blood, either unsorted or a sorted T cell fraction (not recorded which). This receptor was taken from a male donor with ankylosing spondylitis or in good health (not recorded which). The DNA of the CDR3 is TGCGCCAGCAGCTTGGCCACTAATGAGGGCTACACCTTC. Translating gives CASSLATNEGYTF. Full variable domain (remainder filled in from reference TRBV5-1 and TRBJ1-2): KAGVTQTPRYLIKTRGQQVTLSCSPISGHRSVSWYQQTPGQGLQFLFEYFSETQRNKGNFPGRFSGRQFSNSRSEMNVSTLELGDSALYLCASSLATNEGYTFGSGTRLTVV.